These 22 T cell receptor beta chains originate from one sample sequenced in a study of CD8 T cells in ankylosing spondylitis. Notes on the study in general: A TCR beta motif of 7 to 9 highly homologous variants seemed to mark ankylosing spondylitis blood.

TCRdb itself ran the 5' RACE reads through MiXCR, one entry per CDR3 protein. The data show more than 600,000 distinct CDR3 sequences, with under 20% seen just once and 19% held by the top ten. Their cognate antigens are unknown. Material: blood, either unsorted or a sorted T cell fraction (not recorded which). All receptors come from a male donor with ankylosing spondylitis.

This sequence joins TRBV12-3 or TRBV12-4 and TRBJ1-2; D unresolved. The CDR3 contains 13 residues. V lost 1 base and J lost 5, with 8 bases in between. CDR3 coding DNA: TGTGCCAGCAGTTTAGACAGCCGGTATGGCTACACCTTC. Its translation is CASSLDSRYGYTF.

The V gene is TRBV5-1, the J gene TRBJ2-2; D gene uncertain. Looked up from germline, CDR1 is SGHRS and CDR2 is YFSETQ. V was cut by 0 bases and J by 5 bases, with 11 bases left in between. The CDR3 spans 15 residues. The CDR3 region is CASSLVQIATGELFF. The CDR3 nucleotides are TGCGCCAGCAGCTTGGTCCAGATTGCGACCGGGGAGCTGTTTTTT.

This clonotype showed up just a few times. The chain employs TRBV5-1 and TRBJ2-3; a weak D match, TRBD2 (5 bases). The CDR3 extends over 16 amino acids. Trimming stripped 4 bases from V and 0 bases from J, with 15 bases between. The germline gives CDR1 SGHRS, CDR2 YFSETQ. CDR3 in amino acids: CASSRAGNPSTDTQYF. In nucleotides, the CDR3 is TGCGCCAGCAGCAGGGCCGGGAATCCTAGCACAGATACGCAGTATTTT.

This chain uses TRBV19 with TRBJ2-1, with 7 bases lining up with TRBD2. The junction had 7 bases not matched to a gene; V was cut back by 3 bases and J by 5 bases. This CDR3 has 15 amino acids. CDR1 and CDR2 from the germline V gene are LNHDA and SQIVND (reference sequence). Here the CDR3 reads CASSISSGTHNEQFF. CDR3 sequence (DNA): TGTGCCAGTAGTATTTCAAGCGGGACCCACAATGAGCAGTTCTTC. Full variable domain (outside the CDR3, taken from reference TRBV19 and TRBJ2-1): DGGITQSPKYLFRKEGQNVTLSCEQNLNHDAMYWYRQDPGQGLRLIYYSQIVNDFQKGDIAEGYSVSREKKESFPLTVTSAQKNPTAFYLCASSISSGTHNEQFFGPGTRLTVL.

This clonotype came up a few times. The chain combines TRBV5-1 with TRBJ2-3; D is ambiguous. V gave up 0 bases and J gave up 6 bases, with 20 bases separating them. This CDR3 is 17 amino acids long. CDR1 is SGHRS and CDR2 is YFSETQ in the germline V gene. The CDR3 DNA follows: TGCGCCAGCAGCTTGGGAACCTTAGAGACCTATATCGATACGCAGTATTTT. Protein product: CASSLGTLETYIDTQYF.

V and J are TRBV6-1 and TRBJ2-5; the D gene could be TRBD1 or TRBD2 (5 bases each). V dropped 6 bases and J dropped 4 bases, with 18 bases sitting between them. Germline values: CDR1 MNHNS, CDR2 SASEGT. The CDR3 extends over 15 amino acids. CDR3 bases: TGTGCCAGCAGGGCCGCTTTGTGGGGGAGAGAGACCCAGTACTTC. Its translation: CASRAALWGRETQYF.

This sequence joins TRBV6-5 and TRBJ1-1, with unresolved D. This CDR3 has 16 amino acids. V was clipped by 0 bases and J by 0 bases, with 11 bases between them. In germline, CDR1 is MNHEY, CDR2 SVGAGI. For the CDR3, the DNA is TGTGCCAGCAGTTACTCCCGACAATCCTTGAACACTGAAGCTTTCTTT. Translated, it gives CASSYSRQSLNTEAFF.

This clonotype showed up just a few times. The chain recombines TRBV24-1 with TRBJ1-5; the match to TRBD1 covers 11 bases. The ends lost 2 bases at V and 4 bases at J; junction bases unmatched: 6. The CDR3 sequence is 17 residues long. Germline values: CDR1 KGHDR, CDR2 SFDVKD. In DNA form, the CDR3 reads TGTGCCACCAGTGATTCCGGGACAGGGGGGAAAAATCAGCCCCAGCATTTT. Its protein product is CATSDSGTGGKNQPQHF.

V and J are TRBV29-1 and TRBJ2-7, with 8 bases lining up with TRBD1. Germline V CDR1 and CDR2: SQVTM, ANQGSEA. This CDR3 contains 13 residues. V dropped 7 bases and J dropped 5; count of bases not matched to a gene: 10. Here the CDR3 reads CSAQGAQYDEQYF. For the CDR3, the DNA is TGCAGCGCCCAGGGGGCTCAGTATGACGAGCAGTACTTC.

There are a few counts of this clonotype. CDR3 DNA: TGTGCCAGCAGCTTATCGGAGGGGATATTAGGGTACACTGAAGCTTTCTTT. The encoded protein is CASSLSEGILGYTEAFF. The rearrangement joins TRBV7-9 to TRBJ1-1; tentative D call: TRBD1 (5 bases). This CDR3 comprises 17 residues. Germline V gene sequence: CDR1 SEHNR, CDR2 FQNEAQ (reference sequence). V lost 2 bases and J lost 3, with 19 bases in between. Variable domain in full (rest from reference TRBV7-9 and TRBJ1-1): DTGVSQNPRHKITKRGQNVTFRCDPISEHNRLYWYRQTLGQGPEFLTYFQNEAQLEKSRLLSDRFSAERPKGSFSTLEIQRTEQGDSAMYLCASSLSEGILGYTEAFFGQGTRLTVV.

This clonotype was seen at least ten times. This chain links TRBV20-1 with TRBJ1-2; 10 nucleotides line up with TRBD1. This CDR3 region has 17 residues. Germline V lookup: CDR1 DFQATT, CDR2 SNEGSKA (reference sequence). The V and J ends lost 0 bases and 7 bases, in that order; junction bases with no gene match: 14. The CDR3 sequence: CSARDIRDRGIVSGYTF. Here the CDR3 DNA reads TGCAGTGCTAGAGATATAAGGGACAGGGGAATTGTGAGTGGCTACACCTTC.

This clonotype has just a few counts. V gene TRBV7-9 combines with J gene TRBJ2-5; D gene ambiguous. The V end was cut by 1 base, the J end by 1 base, with 13 bases between. Looked up from germline, CDR1 is SEHNR and CDR2 is FQNEAQ (reference sequence). The CDR3 spans 16 residues. For the CDR3, the DNA is TGTGCCAGCAGCTTAGTGGTGGTGGGCCGCCAAGAGACCCAGTACTTC. It encodes CASSLVVVGRQETQYF.

This clonotype has just a few counts. The chain links TRBV12-3 or TRBV12-4 to TRBJ1-3; the D gene is possibly TRBD1 (5 bases). The V end was cut by 6 bases, the J end by 4 bases, with 13 bases between. The CDR3 sequence is 14 residues long. The CDR3 nucleotides are TGTGCCAGCAGGGGACCCTGGGACGGAAACACCATATATTTT. It codes for CASRGPWDGNTIYF.

This clonotype was counted only a few times. The chain links TRBV28 to TRBJ2-1, with D unresolved. The ends were cut back, 10 bases at V and 0 bases at J, with 13 bases in the middle. This CDR3 comprises 14 residues. Germline loops: CDR1 MDHEN, CDR2 SYDVKM. CDR3 loop: CAIRPGGSYNEQFF. CDR3 DNA sequence: TGTGCCATCCGCCCGGGTGGCTCCTACAATGAGCAGTTCTTC.

This clonotype has ten or more counts. The V gene is TRBV12-3 or TRBV12-4, the J gene TRBJ1-4; weak D call: TRBD1 (5 bases). Trimming took 7 bases from V and 7 from J, leaving 13 bases between them. The CDR3 spans 13 residues. DNA of the CDR3: TGTGCCAGCACCCCAGATGGGGGTGAAAAACTGTTTTTT. Residues: CASTPDGGEKLFF.

The chain is built from TRBV19 and TRBJ2-1, with D possibly being TRBD2 (7 bases). V lost 3 bases and J lost 5, with 14 bases in between. CDR3 size: 15 residues. CDR1 and CDR2 (germline): LNHDA, SQIVND (reference sequence). The DNA for the CDR3 is TGTGCCAGTAGTATTGGGGGGGGCGGCCACAATGAGCAGTTCTTC. This gives the protein CASSIGGGGHNEQFF.

In its sample, this clonotype was seen a few times. This chain links TRBV5-1 with TRBJ2-2; 7 bases map to TRBD1. The CDR3 covers 15 residues. V dropped 4 bases and J dropped 0; count of bases not matched to a gene: 3. The germline V gene has CDR1 SGHRS and CDR2 YFSETQ. The CDR3 nucleotides read TGCGCCAGCAGCACGGGACAGTCGAACACCGGGGAGCTGTTTTTT. This translates into CASSTGQSNTGELFF.

The genes are TRBV6-2 or TRBV6-3 and TRBJ2-1; D is unclear. V was clipped by 6 bases and J by 0 bases, with 15 bases between them. Germline CDR1 MNHEY, CDR2 SVGEGT. CDR3 length: 16 residues. Written as DNA, the CDR3 is TGTGCCAGCAGGAGGCTTTCCCTTAGCTCCTACAATGAGCAGTTCTTC. This codes for CASRRLSLSSYNEQFF.

This chain uses TRBV5-1 with TRBJ2-3; no reliable D call. Trimming shortened V by 4 bases and J by 2 bases, and 11 bases separated the two germline ends. The germline V gene has CDR1 SGHRS and CDR2 YFSETQ. The CDR3 extends over 14 amino acids. DNA of the CDR3: TGCGCCAGCAGCGACGTATCCCCCACAGATACGCAGTATTTT. This translates into CASSDVSPTDTQYF.

This clonotype was seen more than once but under ten times. This chain connects TRBV29-1 to TRBJ2-1, with a tentative D call TRBD2 (5 bases). Between the trimmed V and J ends, which lost 2 bases and 10 bases, there was a span of 9 bases. Germline CDR1 reads SQVTM; CDR2 reads ANQGSEA. The CDR3 length is 11 residues. The CDR3 region has the DNA TGCAGCGTTGAAAGAGGGAGCGAGCAGTTCTTC. Its protein product is CSVERGSEQFF.

The gene calls are TRBV7-8 and TRBJ2-1; either TRBD1 or TRBD2 may supply D (5 bases each). V was shortened by 5 bases and J by 6 bases, with 14 bases between the two germline ends. Germline loops: CDR1 SGHVS, CDR2 FQNEAQ. The CDR3 spans 14 residues. In DNA form, the CDR3 reads TGTGCCAGCAGCCATGGGACCACCTTCAATGAGCAGTTCTTC. It codes for CASSHGTTFNEQFF.

The chain carries TRBV6-2 or TRBV6-3 and TRBJ1-5; possible D gene TRBD1, 5 bases. This CDR3 is 14 amino acids long. Germline values: CDR1 MNHEY, CDR2 SVGEGT. V was pared by 9 bases and J by 2 bases, with 14 bases between. CDR3 amino acids: CASAGALGNQPQHF. CDR3 sequence (DNA): TGTGCCAGTGCCGGGGCTCTGGGCAATCAGCCCCAGCATTTT.